Listed below are T cell receptor beta chains from one sample, sequenced in a study of identical twins. Each CDR3 protein gets one entry after TCRdb re-called the 5' RACE reads with MiXCR. The data contain 690,000 or so distinct CDR3 sequences, 8.6% of them seen just once; the ten biggest clones take up 0.75% to 1%. This same sample was also part of a study on yellow fever vaccine responses in identical twins.

The sample taken for sequencing was PBMCs. These receptors all come from a young woman in good health. Both conserved end residues are part of each CDR3. Fields, in order: V gene, J gene, CDR3 protein.

>TRBV27|TRBJ1-1
CATAADTEAFF
>TRBV19|TRBJ2-1
CASSIPSGTGGGEQFF
>TRBV27|TRBJ1-2
CASSTGTGKGYTF
>TRBV7-9|TRBJ2-7
CASSSRDRLDEQYF
>TRBV7-8|TRBJ2-7
CASSLVPDRISYEQYF
>TRBV4-1|TRBJ2-7
CASSPHPGGAYEQYF
>TRBV7-6|TRBJ2-3
CASSLEVWDTQYF
>TRBV7-2|TRBJ2-4
CASSHGTQLLAKNIQYF
>TRBV4-1|TRBJ1-4
CASSHPNSEPEKLFF
>TRBV5-1|TRBJ2-7
CASSLEGNYEQYF